One and the same sample provided the 10 T cell receptor beta chains below, sequenced in a study of blood T cell repertoires in COVID-19 (dated by TCRdb to about 2020). Library preparation was by the immunoSEQ multiplex PCR assay. TCRdb obtained this table from immuneACCESS and retained in-frame rearrangements with V and J assigned. These tables miss some clones; where compared with another copy, unresolved V genes account for less than half of the shortfall, and the remainder is unexplained. The table for this sample lists around 130,000 clones; 80% to 85% of them were counted only once. 18% of the sample is held by the ten biggest clonotypes. The sample comprised PBMCs or T cells enriched from blood (not recorded which). The receptors here all came from a man aged 25-45 years who had recovered from COVID-19.

This clone was recorded only once. This chain joins TRBV19 and TRBJ2-2; 7 positions agree with TRBD1. V was clipped by 6 bases and J by 3 bases; unmatched bases: 7. The CDR3 totals 15 residues. The germline V gene has CDR1 LNHDA and CDR2 SQIVND (reference sequence). The CDR3 sequence is CASRIEGADTGELFF. DNA of the CDR3: TGTGCCAGTAGAATTGAGGGGGCGGACACCGGGGAGCTGTTTTTT.

This clone appeared a few times. This chain joins TRBV5-6 and TRBJ1-5; tentative D call: TRBD1 (6 bases). Trimming took off 4 bases at V and 7 bases at J, with 12 bases between the two ends. The CDR3 covers 13 residues. CDR1 and CDR2 from the germline V gene are SGHDT and YYEEEE. In DNA, the CDR3 is TGTGCCAGCAGCCCGGGGGGCGTACAGCCCCAGCATTTT. The encoded protein is CASSPGGVQPQHF.

The chain is built from TRBV12-5 and TRBJ1-2; maybe TRBD1 (6 bases). Germline V CDR1 and CDR2: LGHNT, FRNRAP. V lost 4 bases and J 8 bases, leaving 14 bases between the germline ends. This CDR3 is 13 amino acids long. CDR3 DNA sequence: TGTGCTAGTGGTTATGGGGGCGGTGGAGGCTACACCTTC. It is translated as CASGYGGGGGYTF. Supplemented by reference TRBV12-5 and TRBJ1-2, the full variable domain reads DARVTQTPRHKVTEMGQEVTMRCQPILGHNTVFWYRQTMMQGLELLAYFRNRAPLDDSGMPKDRFSAEMPDATLATLKIQPSEPRDSAVYFCASGYGGGGGYTFGSGTRLTVV.

V and J are TRBV5-6 and TRBJ2-2; TRBD2 agrees at 10 bases. The CDR3 extends over 17 amino acids. Unmatched junction bases numbered 6, after V lost 0 bases and J lost 4 bases. Germline assignment: CDR1 SGHDT and CDR2 YYEEEE. The CDR3 coding sequence is TGTGCCAGCAGCTTGGGGCTAGCGGGGGCCTTCACCGGGGAGCTGTTTTTT. Its protein product is CASSLGLAGAFTGELFF. The whole variable domain, remainder taken from reference TRBV5-6 and TRBJ2-2, is DAGVTQSPTHLIKTRGQQVTLRCSPKSGHDTVSWYQQALGQGPQFIFQYYEEEERQRGNFPDRFSGHQFPNYSSELNVNALLLGDSALYLCASSLGLAGAFTGELFFGEGSRLTVL.

The CDR3 DNA reads as TGTGCCTGGAGTGAGACCGGGGGTAGCGGGAGTTGGTACGAGCAGTACTTC. Residues: CAWSETGGSGSWYEQYF. V is TRBV30 and J is TRBJ2-7; the match to TRBD2 covers 9 bases. V lost 1 base and J lost 4; bases outside the gene matches: 14. This CDR3 contains 17 residues. The germline V gene has CDR1 GTSNPN and CDR2 SVGIG (reference sequence).

The J gene is TRBJ2-7, the V gene TRBV11-2, with TRBD2 matching 8 bases. CDR1 is SGHAT, CDR2 FQNNGV, per germline. The CDR3 extends over 17 amino acids. The V and J ends lost 5 bases and 3 bases, in that order; junction bases with no gene match: 15. The CDR3 coding sequence is TGTGCCAGCAGCCGTTCCCCTGTAGTAGCGGGGAACTACGAGCAGTACTTC. It yields the protein CASSRSPVVAGNYEQYF.

This chain joins TRBV7-2 and TRBJ1-3; 7 bases line up with TRBD1. Trimming took 5 bases from V and 5 from J; bases not matched to a gene: 6. CDR1 and CDR2 (germline): SGHTA, FQGNSA. The CDR3 contains 14 residues. CDR3 residues: CASSPGTARNTIYF. Written as DNA, the CDR3 is TGTGCCAGCAGCCCAGGGACAGCCCGAAACACCATATATTTT.

This chain joins TRBV29-1 and TRBJ2-7; D is ambiguous. V was cut by 6 bases and J by 5 bases, with 17 bases left in between. Looked up from germline, CDR1 is SQVTM and CDR2 is ANQGSEA. This CDR3 is built from 13 residues. CDR3 residues: CSVGQVLADEQYF. For the CDR3, the DNA is TGCAGCGTGGGTCAGGTGCTTGCCGACGAGCAGTACTTC.

CDR3 bases: TGTGCCAGCAGTGATACAGGGGGGGCCTACAATGAGCAGTTCTTC. Translating gives CASSDTGGAYNEQFF. The V call is TRBV6-4, the J call TRBJ2-1, with a possible D match to TRBD1 (8 bases). The CDR3 totals 15 residues. Trimming pared 3 bases from V and 2 bases from J, leaving 11 bases between. Germline-derived CDR1 and CDR2 are MRHNA and SNTAGT.

The chain carries TRBV5-1 and TRBJ1-2; 8 bases agree with TRBD1. The J segment lost 7 bases and the V segment lost 2 bases, leaving 10 bases of the junction unmatched. Germline V CDR1 and CDR2: SGHRS, YFSETQ. The CDR3 is made up of 15 amino acids. The CDR3 loop is CASSLQQGVESGYTF. The CDR3 coding sequence is TGCGCCAGCAGCTTACAACAGGGGGTGGAATCTGGCTACACCTTC.